This note documents a single T cell receptor beta chain sequence. Its antigen remains undetermined. No conserved phenylalanine or tryptophan ends this CDR3, so it is likely a read error. The cohort comprised approximately 700 healthy bone marrow donors. At the time of sampling, all cohort members were nominally healthy, though unrecorded immune exposures were likely present. Of the 690 or so cohort members, roughly 300 had positive CMV serostatus and around 350 had negative CMV serostatus, and CMV serostatus was not recorded for the donor. A peripheral blood sample was collected from each donor, and TCR beta sequencing was performed on peripheral blood mononuclear cells. Genomic DNA extraction from the blood cell samples was performed with the Qiagen DNeasy Blood Extraction Kit. Based on the germline V gene (reference sequence), the CDR1 and CDR2 sequences are MNHEY and SMNVEV. Relative to germline, V is missing 7 bases and J is missing 6 bases, with 3 bases of the junction outside any gene match. A total of 12 residues make up the CDR3, ends included. The DNA shown is the 36-base CDR3, in frame from base 1.

This sample was taken from a study of cytomegalovirus exposure and HLA in healthy donors (dated by TCRdb to the late 2010s). With respect to the entire study: An earlier analysis of under 600 of the donors reported approximately 290 Gb of sequence data and more than 90 million unique TCR beta sequences from some 180 million T cells. An early release that covered about 600 HLA-typed donors contained about 300 gigabases of sequencing data and 85 million to 100 million unique TCR sequences. Of the roughly 410 genotyped donors, more than 75% were placed in the genetic ancestry cluster associated with self-reported Caucasian donors. The study aimed to test whether signatures of past pathogen exposure could be identified by cataloging public T cell receptors. The study used immunosequencing to profile the T cell repertoires of under 700 subjects and linked those repertoires to cytomegalovirus serostatus. In addition to the first cohort of 650 to 800 subjects, a separate validation cohort of 120 different subjects was used. To predict cytomegalovirus infection status, the study combined high-throughput TCR immunosequencing, statistical association of individual TCRs with disease status, and machine learning. To study patterns of TCR occurrence, a later analysis re-analyzed previously published TCR beta repertoires from around 660 donors and added high-resolution HLA genotyping. Rather than using new phenotypic data, the later analysis identified candidate immune exposures from TCR beta sequences and from how often those sequences occurred across donors. An earlier analysis of some 500 of the donors used high-throughput TCR beta sequencing to judge whether each TCR beta V gene segment behaved as functional or pseudogenic. Donor age, sex, ethnicity and CMV serostatus were compiled together with the repertoire data. In a later genetic analysis, genome-wide SNP genotypes for about three fifths of the roughly 670 donors were used, and that subset was treated as a discovery cohort. Every repertoire in the discovery cohort had been generated on one and the same sequencing platform. Class I and class II HLA loci were covered by the typing at four-digit resolution. Typing coverage varied by locus: roughly 620-630 donors for A, B, C, DRB1 and DQB1; approximately 560 for DQA1; some 610 for DPA1; fewer than 480 for DPB1. Because of strong linkage in the cohort, roughly five DR-DQ haplotypes were treated as single units for association and clustering. Among some 410 genotyped donors of the cohort, an average of approximately 240,000 unique TCR beta nucleotide sequences was sequenced per donor, of which 15% to 20% were non-productive. Broad study findings and their caveats: Over 15 rarely observed V segments, including chromosome 9 orphons, were excluded from the earlier analysis of some 590 of the donors because counts were too low. In a later genetic analysis, fewer N-insertions in productive TCRs were reported among donors in an Asian-associated ancestry cluster than the roughly 700-donor mean. Assigning TCR associations to individual alleles was difficult when HLA alleles, especially DR and DQ, strongly co-occurred. A further reported finding was that TCR beta sequences accurately predicted the HLA-A and HLA-B alleles for most subjects in the first cohort. According to the authors, the approach could potentially be generalized to other disease states and immunological phenotypes. In a later analysis, TCR association rates were found to vary across HLA loci, with the most associated TCRs seen for DRB1 alleles and the fewest for HLA-C alleles. Immune exposure information for the cohort was limited to CMV serostatus. A cluster of highly shared sequence variants was judged likely to represent a technical artifact of the sequencing pipeline. A later analysis found that most CMV-associated TCR beta chains appeared HLA-restricted, with HLA associations seemingly driven largely by CMV exposure. In a later analysis, HLA-associated TCR beta chains were found to be more clonally expanded and to have lower generation probabilities than equally common non-associated chains. In a later genetic analysis, a missense DCLRE1C variant was associated with V-gene and J-gene trimming of TCR beta chains, and the association was replicated in an independent cohort. Because HLA typing was missing for some donors at each locus, association tests included only the typed subset. The presence/absence analyses assumed that sequencing depth was roughly uniform across donors, and that assumption may not be true. The classifier was reported to diagnose cytomegalovirus status with high specificity and sensitivity in both the original and validation cohorts. Three of the identified cytomegalovirus-associated TCR beta chains were confirmed in vitro to be specific for cytomegalovirus antigens. A total of 150 to 200 TCR beta chains were listed by the study as associated with cytomegalovirus. Most TCR sequences were seen in very few donors, while some public TCRs were found in many individuals. Only TCR beta chains were sequenced in this cohort, and the absence of alpha or paired-chain data limited detectable features. A later analysis reported that several top co-occurrence clusters appeared linked to parvovirus B19, influenza, CMV and Epstein-Barr virus. Some IMGT-functional V segments, including TRBV6-2 and TRBV6-3, could not be distinguished by the 87-base-pair reads and were therefore excluded. A later analysis associated around 16,000 TCR beta sequences with specific HLA alleles at a false discovery rate of 0.05. In an earlier analysis of more than 500 of the donors, most TCR beta V segments appeared in productive rearrangements about 87% or about 30% of the time, broadly matching IMGT annotations. Linkage disequilibrium might explain the correlated functional status among segregating V segments, but an unknown experimental factor could not be excluded.

Receptors were amplified or captured by the immunoSEQ multiplex PCR assay. For the multiplex PCR, a mixture combining 60 forward primers for TCR Vbeta segments and 13 reverse primers for TCR Jbeta segments was used. The CDR3 region of rearranged TCR beta genes was amplified from genomic DNA by a multiplex PCR assay. The amplified TCR beta libraries were sequenced on the Illumina HiSeq System as 87-base-pair reads. The authors processed their data as follows. Across the 666 repertoires, a later analysis counted roughly 77 million unique TCR beta chains, some 11 million of which were shared by at least two donors. A nearest-neighbor algorithm error-corrected the raw reads and collapsed the reads into unique sequences, merging closely related sequences to remove PCR and sequencing errors. To assign V, D and J gene segments, CDR3 sequences were aligned to IMGT reference sequences. For a sequence to be retained, at least a six-nucleotide match to both a V gene segment and a J gene segment was required. Rearrangements were classified as productive when the CDR3 lacked stop codons and remained in frame with V and J, and all other rearrangements were classified as non-productive. CDR3 was defined by IMGT convention, running from the second conserved V-encoded cysteine to the conserved J-encoded phenylalanine. The earlier analysis of roughly 590 of the donors excluded any sequence lacking an unambiguous match to a single V gene segment. An earlier analysis of about 590 of the donors classified V segments as functional when productive rearrangements were above 56.7% and as segregating when the standard deviation between donors was above 5%. A statistical classification framework was built for diagnosing cytomegalovirus status from the catalog of TCR beta chain sequences. V and J gene assignment, in a later analysis, came from comparing TCR nucleotide sequences with IMGT/GENE-DB human TR gene sequences. The TCRdist pipeline was used in a later analysis to assign CDR3 sequences and most-parsimonious VDJ recombination scenarios. In a later analysis, every TCR beta chain was defined by the combination of its CDR3 amino acid sequence and its V-gene family, and reads without a unique V-gene family were dropped. As a way to deal with suspected cross-contamination and a sequencing artifact, a later analysis dropped approximately 590 nucleotide sequences that were highly shared and had low generation probability. In a later analysis, a clonal expansion index for each public chain was calculated from normalized within-repertoire ranks of inferred template counts. In a later analysis, generation probabilities were computed with a VDJ recombination model fitted to out-of-frame rearrangements, and the resulting probabilities were checked against IGoR. Hypergeometric tests were used in a later analysis to score TCR-TCR, TCR-HLA and TCR-CMV co-occurrence, with a repertoire-size bias correction applied to the TCR pairs. A later analysis estimated false discovery rates by permuting HLA or CMV assignments 20 times. In a later analysis, co-occurring TCRs were grouped with DBSCAN, and TCRdist sequence similarity was added when clustering was performed within HLA-allele-positive subsets. Repertoires with fewer than 30,000 or more than 120,000 public chains, plus five repertoires with anomalous nucleotide sharing, were excluded from co-occurrence clustering. TCRdb took this table from immuneACCESS and kept in-frame rearrangements with V and J called. Such tables lack part of the clones; where checked against another copy, unresolved V genes explain under half of the gap, and the rest is unexplained. V and J calls plus clone size are reproduced from that table; the DNA served to infer D and trimming. The sample records some 120,000 clones, over 60% of which are singletons. The ten top clones hold just over 1% of the sample.

The rearrangement combines TRBV27 with TRBJ1-2; 9 middle bases align to TRBD1. This TCR was recovered from a human donor in good health. Material: PBMCs. This receptor has the CDR3 CASTTGGNGYTL. The DNA is as follows: TGTGCCAGCACTACAGGGGGCAATGGCTACACCCTC.